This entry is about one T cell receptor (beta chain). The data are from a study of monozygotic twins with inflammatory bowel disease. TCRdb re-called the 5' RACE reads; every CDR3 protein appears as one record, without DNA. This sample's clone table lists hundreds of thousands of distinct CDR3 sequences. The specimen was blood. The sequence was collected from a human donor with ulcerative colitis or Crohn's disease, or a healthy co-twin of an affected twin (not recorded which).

CDR3 in amino acids: CASSPGQAAYEQYF. The V call is TRBV7-9, the J call TRBJ2-7; TCRdb picks TRBD1, but there is no DNA to check that call. CDR1 and CDR2 (germline): SEHNR, FQNEAQ (reference sequence). The length of the CDR3 is 14 residues.